This TCR beta chain was sequenced in a study of cytomegalovirus exposure and HLA in healthy donors. Study-wide findings and caveats: Across donors, sequencing depth was assumed by presence/absence analyses to be roughly uniform. In a later analysis, around 18,000 TCR beta sequences were associated with HLA alleles at 0.05 false discovery rate. Available immune exposure information was restricted to CMV serostatus only. The authors later linked a missense DCLRE1C variant to TCR beta V- and J-gene trimming.

The study ran its PCR with 60 Vbeta and 13 Jbeta primers. Sequenced by immunoSEQ multiplex PCR; TCRdb stores in-frame clones only, minus some. The sample records around 130,000 clones, around two thirds being singletons. In the case of this clone: Its antigen is unidentified.

This TCR came from a male donor in good health and CMV-seronegative. Sequenced: PBMCs.

CDR3 region: CASSLDRGLAGYEQYF. CDR3 DNA sequence: TGTGCCAGCAGCTTAGACCGGGGGCTAGCGGGCTACGAGCAGTACTTC. The J gene is TRBJ2-5, the V gene TRBV11-2; 8 positions match TRBD2. With the DNA end fitting TRBJ2-7 better, the J assignment may be wrong. This CDR3 has 16 residues. The V gene's germline CDR1 is SGHAT and CDR2 FQNNGV.